This T cell receptor (beta chain) was sequenced in a study of shared clonotypes between healthy human individuals. The CDR3 has 15 amino acids. Germline CDR1 and CDR2: GTSNPN and SVGIG (reference sequence). The trim removed 2 bases at V and 2 bases at J, leaving 3 bases unmatched. Assay: immunoSEQ multiplex PCR; the TCRdb copy retains only in-frame clones and omits some. The sample has some 1.1 million clones, approximately 80% seen once; the top ten hold approximately 0.9%. Negatively enriched CD4+ T cells were divided by CD45RA into naive and memory. The TCR originated in a young man in good health. Some clones in this sample may be carry-over from other donors' samples. The sample consisted of memory CD4+ T cells from PBMCs. Subset in this sample: CD45RA-negative fraction. The V call is TRBV30, the J call TRBJ2-3, with 11 bases fitting TRBD2. CDR3 residues: CAWSLLAGATDTQYF. The CDR3 DNA reads as TGTGCCTGGAGTCTACTAGCGGGAGCCACAGATACGCAGTATTTT.